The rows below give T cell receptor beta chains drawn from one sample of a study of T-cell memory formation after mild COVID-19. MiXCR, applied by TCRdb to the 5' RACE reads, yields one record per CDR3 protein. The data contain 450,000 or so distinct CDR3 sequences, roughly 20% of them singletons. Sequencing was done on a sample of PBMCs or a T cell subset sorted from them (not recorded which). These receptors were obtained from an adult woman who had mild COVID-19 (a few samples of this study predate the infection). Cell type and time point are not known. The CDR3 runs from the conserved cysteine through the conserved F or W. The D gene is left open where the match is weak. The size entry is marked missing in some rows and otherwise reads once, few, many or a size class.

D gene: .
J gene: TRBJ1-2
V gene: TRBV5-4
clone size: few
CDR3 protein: CASSRPGAQNYGYTF
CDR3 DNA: TGTGCCAGCAGCCGGCCAGGGGCGCAGAACTATGGCTACACCTTC

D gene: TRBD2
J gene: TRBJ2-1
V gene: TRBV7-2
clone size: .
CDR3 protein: CASSLGGLAGVAEQFF
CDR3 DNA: TGTGCCAGCAGCTTAGGGGGACTAGCGGGAGTGGCTGAGCAGTTCTTC

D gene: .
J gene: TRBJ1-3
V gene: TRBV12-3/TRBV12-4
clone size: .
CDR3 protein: CASSLGAYSGNTIYF
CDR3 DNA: TGTGCCAGCAGTTTGGGGGCCTACTCTGGAAACACCATATATTTT

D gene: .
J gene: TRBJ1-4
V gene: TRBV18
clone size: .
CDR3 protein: CASSPRATNEKLFF
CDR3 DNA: TGTGCCAGCTCACCCCGGGCTACTAATGAAAAACTGTTTTTT

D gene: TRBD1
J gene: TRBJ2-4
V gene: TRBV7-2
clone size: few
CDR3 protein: CASSWGTGAGGSIQYF
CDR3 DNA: TGTGCCAGCAGCTGGGGGACAGGGGCCGGGGGGAGCATTCAGTACTTC

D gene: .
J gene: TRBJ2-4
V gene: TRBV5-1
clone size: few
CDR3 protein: CASSPLEGALDIQYF
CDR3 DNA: TGCGCCAGCAGCCCCTTGGAAGGGGCGCTTGACATTCAGTACTTC

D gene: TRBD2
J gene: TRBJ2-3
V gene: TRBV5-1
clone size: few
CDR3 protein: CASSFRSPSGASPTDTQYF
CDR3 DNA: TGCGCCAGCAGCTTCAGGAGCCCCAGCGGGGCTTCCCCAACAGATACGCAGTATTTT

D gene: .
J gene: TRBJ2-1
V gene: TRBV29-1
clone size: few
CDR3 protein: CSVEDVEGLGNEQFF
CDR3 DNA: TGCAGCGTTGAAGATGTAGAGGGGTTGGGGAATGAGCAGTTCTTC

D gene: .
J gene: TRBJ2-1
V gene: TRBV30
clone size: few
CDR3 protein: CAWSVDGGLAGEQFF
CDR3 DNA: TGTGCCTGGAGTGTAGATGGGGGGCTAGCCGGGGAGCAGTTCTTC

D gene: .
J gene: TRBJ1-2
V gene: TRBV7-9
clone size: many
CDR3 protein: CASSLGPRGRNYGYTF
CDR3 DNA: TGTGCCAGCAGCTTAGGGCCGAGGGGCCGTAACTATGGCTACACCTTC

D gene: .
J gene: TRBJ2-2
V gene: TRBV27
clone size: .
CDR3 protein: CASSDQGPGELFF
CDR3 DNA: TGTGCCAGCAGCGACCAGGGACCCGGGGAGCTGTTTTTT

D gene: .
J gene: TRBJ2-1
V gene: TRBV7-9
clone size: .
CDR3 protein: CASSLEYGMGGSYNEQFF
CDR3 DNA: TGTGCCAGCAGCTTAGAATACGGGATGGGGGGCTCCTACAATGAGCAGTTCTTC

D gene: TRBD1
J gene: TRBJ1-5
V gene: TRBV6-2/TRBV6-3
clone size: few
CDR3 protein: CASSGTGEVQPQHF
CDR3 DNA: TGTGCCAGCAGCGGGACAGGGGAAGTTCAGCCCCAGCATTTT

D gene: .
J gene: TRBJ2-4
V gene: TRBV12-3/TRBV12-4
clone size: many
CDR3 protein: CASSFSDFKNIQYF
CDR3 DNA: TGTGCCAGCAGTTTCTCCGACTTTAAAAACATTCAGTACTTC

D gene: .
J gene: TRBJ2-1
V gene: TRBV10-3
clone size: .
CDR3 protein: CAISEEGGGEQFF
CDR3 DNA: TGTGCCATCAGTGAGGAGGGGGGCGGTGAGCAGTTCTTC

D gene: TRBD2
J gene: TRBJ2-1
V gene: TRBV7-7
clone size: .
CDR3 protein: CASSLEREGRGNEQFF
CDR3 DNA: TGTGCTAGCAGCTTAGAGCGGGAGGGCAGGGGTAATGAGCAGTTCTTC

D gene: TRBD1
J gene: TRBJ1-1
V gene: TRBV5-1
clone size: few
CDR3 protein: CASSLNAGGTEAFF
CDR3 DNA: TGCGCCAGCAGCTTGAATGCAGGGGGAACTGAAGCTTTCTTT

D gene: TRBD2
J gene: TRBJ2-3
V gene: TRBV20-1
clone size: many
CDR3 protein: CSARDSRGGFTDTQYF
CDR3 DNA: TGCAGTGCTAGAGATTCCCGGGGGGGATTCACAGATACGCAGTATTTT

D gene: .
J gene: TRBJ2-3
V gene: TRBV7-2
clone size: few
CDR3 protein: CASSLVGGVVDTQYF
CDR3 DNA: TGTGCCAGCAGCTTAGTAGGGGGAGTGGTAGATACGCAGTATTTT

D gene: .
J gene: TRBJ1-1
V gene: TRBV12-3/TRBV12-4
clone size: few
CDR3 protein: CASSPRSNTEAFF
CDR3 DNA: TGTGCCAGCAGTCCCAGGTCGAACACTGAAGCTTTCTTT

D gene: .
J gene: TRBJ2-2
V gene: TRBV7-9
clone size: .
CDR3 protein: CASTSKAGARTGELFF
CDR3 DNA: TGTGCCAGCACCTCGAAGGCGGGGGCGCGTACCGGGGAGCTGTTTTTT

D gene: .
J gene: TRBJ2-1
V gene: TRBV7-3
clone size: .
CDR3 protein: CASSLKQGRDNEQFF
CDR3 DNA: TGTGCCAGCAGCTTAAAACAGGGCCGGGACAATGAGCAGTTCTTC

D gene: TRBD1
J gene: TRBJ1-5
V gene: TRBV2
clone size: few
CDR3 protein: CASRLTGPNQPQHF
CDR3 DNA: TGTGCCAGCAGACTGACAGGGCCAAATCAGCCCCAGCATTTT

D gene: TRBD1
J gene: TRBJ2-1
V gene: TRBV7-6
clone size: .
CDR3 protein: CASSIKGQGKTYNEQFF
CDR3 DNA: TGTGCCAGCAGCATCAAAGGACAGGGGAAGACCTACAATGAGCAGTTCTTC

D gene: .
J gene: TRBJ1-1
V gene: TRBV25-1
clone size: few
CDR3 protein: CASSEYPENTEAFF
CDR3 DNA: TGTGCCAGCAGTGAATATCCCGAGAACACTGAAGCTTTCTTT

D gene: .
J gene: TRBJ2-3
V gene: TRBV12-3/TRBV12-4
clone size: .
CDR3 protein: CASSLMTSTDTQYF
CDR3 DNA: TGTGCCAGCAGTTTAATGACTAGCACAGATACGCAGTATTTT

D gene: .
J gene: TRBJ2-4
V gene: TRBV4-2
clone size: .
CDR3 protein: CASSHGGGRAKNIQYF
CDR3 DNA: TGTGCCAGCAGCCACGGGGGCGGGAGAGCCAAAAACATTCAGTACTTC

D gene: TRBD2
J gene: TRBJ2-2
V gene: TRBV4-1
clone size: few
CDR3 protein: CASSQDSRGGELWELFF
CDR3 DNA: TGCGCCAGCAGCCAAGACTCGCGGGGGGGCGAACTCTGGGAGCTGTTTTTT

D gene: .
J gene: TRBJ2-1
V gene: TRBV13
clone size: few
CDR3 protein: CASSSPRDGYNEQFF
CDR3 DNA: TGTGCCAGCAGCTCACCCCGGGACGGTTACAATGAGCAGTTCTTC